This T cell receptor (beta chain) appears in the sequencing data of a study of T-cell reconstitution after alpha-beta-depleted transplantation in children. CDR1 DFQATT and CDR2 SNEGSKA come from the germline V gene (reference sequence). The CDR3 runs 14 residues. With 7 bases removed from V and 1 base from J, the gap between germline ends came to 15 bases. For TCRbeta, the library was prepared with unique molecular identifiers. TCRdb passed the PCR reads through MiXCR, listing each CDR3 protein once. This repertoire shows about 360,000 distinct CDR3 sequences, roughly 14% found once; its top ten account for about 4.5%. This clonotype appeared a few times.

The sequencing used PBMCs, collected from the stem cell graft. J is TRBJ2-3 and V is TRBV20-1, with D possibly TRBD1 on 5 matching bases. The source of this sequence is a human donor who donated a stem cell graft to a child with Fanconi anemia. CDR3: CSGTPGIGTDTQYF. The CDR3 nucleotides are TGCAGTGGTACACCAGGGATCGGCACAGATACGCAGTATTTT.